The sequence of this T cell receptor beta chain was determined in a study of T cell repertoires in cytomegalovirus infection. Whole-study context: It can be stated that public TCR beta signatures indicated CMV infection as well as a matching HLA type.

TCRdb re-called the reads with MiXCR, one entry per CDR3 protein. The sample has 250,000 to 300,000 distinct CDR3 sequences, 15% to 20% seen once. Trimming removed 6 bases from V and 2 bases from J; junction bases left unmatched: 6. Looked up from germline, CDR1 is SNHLY and CDR2 is FYNNEI. The CDR3 is made up of 14 amino acids. The study's findings and limits: CMV-specific HLA-C-restricted TCR beta clonotypes dominated the ex vivo response. Identification of carriers of CMV plus the relevant HLA was achieved through cumulative public TCR beta family frequency.

This clonotype was seen a few times. What it binds is not known. The rearrangement uses TRBV2 and TRBJ2-5, with TRBD1 identical over 7 bases. The origin of this receptor is a human donor in good health (CMV status not recorded). Some clones in this sample may be carry-over from other donors' samples. Sequencing used CD8+ T cells from PBMCs. The CDR3 bases are TGTGCCAGCAGGGATCCGGGACAGCAAGAGACCCAGTACTTC. This translates into CASRDPGQQETQYF.